The 27 T cell receptor beta chains in this list originate from one sample, sequenced in a study of control samples from healthy donors and cancer patients. Produced via immunoSEQ multiplex PCR; TCRdb's table is partial and in-frame only. The sample includes 150,000 to 200,000 clones, around 94% of them seen just once. The specimen sequenced was blood. These receptors all come from a man aged 30 to 39 in good health.

The genes are TRBV4-2 and TRBJ1-1; the D gene is possibly TRBD1 (6 bases). The CDR3 length is 15 residues. Trimming shortened V by 4 bases and J by 4 bases, and 16 bases separated the two germline ends. Germline values: CDR1 LGHNA, CDR2 YNFKEQ. CDR3 sequence: CASSLSQQGTTEAFF. CDR3 nucleotide sequence: TGTGCCAGCAGCCTCAGTCAGCAGGGGACCACTGAAGCTTTCTTT.

Note on this clone: Other DNA sequences in this specimen translate into the identical CDR3. The V gene is TRBV5-1, the J gene TRBJ2-5; 10 bases align to TRBD1. CDR3 size: 14 residues. Germline trimming cut 4 bases from V and 5 bases from J; bases unmatched to any gene: 5. The germline CDR1 and CDR2 sequences are SGHRS and YFSETQ. The CDR3 DNA sequence: TGCGCCAGCAGCCCTGGACAGGGGGGGGAGACCCAGTACTTC. This sequence encodes CASSPGQGGETQYF.

The chain has TRBV19 and TRBJ1-1, with a tentative D call TRBD1 (5 bases). Between the trimmed V and J ends, which lost 3 bases and 3 bases, there was a span of 11 bases. Per the germline V gene, CDR1 is LNHDA and CDR2 is SQIVND (reference sequence). The CDR3 spans 14 residues. The CDR3 is CASSILGTDTEAFF. The CDR3 DNA follows: TGTGCCAGTAGTATTCTGGGGACGGACACTGAAGCTTTCTTT. Supplemented by reference TRBV19 and TRBJ1-1, the full variable domain reads DGGITQSPKYLFRKEGQNVTLSCEQNLNHDAMYWYRQDPGQGLRLIYYSQIVNDFQKGDIAEGYSVSREKKESFPLTVTSAQKNPTAFYLCASSILGTDTEAFFGQGTRLTVV.

Written as DNA, the CDR3 is TGTGCCAGTAGTTTGGGACAGGGCCTGAGTGTAACCTTC. Its translation: CASSLGQGLSVTF. The chain links TRBV19 to TRBJ1-2; 9 bases are a match to TRBD1. The CDR3 is made up of 13 amino acids. Per the germline V gene, CDR1 is LNHDA and CDR2 is SQIVND (reference sequence). The ends lost 5 bases at V and 14 bases at J; junction bases unmatched: 12.

This chain uses TRBV24-1 with TRBJ2-2; the match to TRBD1 covers 9 bases. Unmatched junction bases numbered 9, after V lost 7 bases and J lost 4 bases. CDR3 length: 16 residues. Germline CDR1 KGHDR, CDR2 SFDVKD. The CDR3 loop reads CATSRTLTGGTGELFF. CDR3 nucleotide sequence: TGTGCCACCAGCCGTACCCTGACAGGGGGCACCGGGGAGCTGTTTTTT.

This chain links TRBV15 with TRBJ1-1; 7 bases map to TRBD1. Trimming at V came to 0 bases and at J to 6 bases, leaving 1 base not matched to a gene. Germline V gives CDR1 LNHNV, CDR2 YYDKDF (reference sequence). The CDR3 is 13 residues long. CDR3 DNA: TGTGCCACCAGCAGAGATCAGGGGGCTGAAGCTTTCTTT. Translated: CATSRDQGAEAFF.

As for this clone: This same CDR3 is encoded by further DNA sequences in the sample. The chain has TRBV18 and TRBJ1-1; no clear D. Germline CDR1 KGHSH, CDR2 LQKENI. The V end was cut by 2 bases, the J end by 1 base, with 5 bases between. The CDR3 length is 13 residues. This chain's CDR3 is CASSPSTNTEAFF. CDR3 bases: TGTGCCAGCTCACCATCCACGAACACTGAAGCTTTCTTT.

This clone was seen once. This rearrangement joins TRBV30 to TRBJ2-1; 8 bases align to TRBD2. The CDR3 has 15 amino acids. V lost 3 bases, J lost 4 bases, and 8 bases stayed unmatched. CDR1 is GTSNPN, CDR2 SVGIG, per germline (reference sequence). CDR3 DNA sequence: TGTGCCTGGAGGCGAGCGGGAGATCTATACAATGAGCAGTTCTTC. The encoded protein is CAWRRAGDLYNEQFF.

The chain uses TRBV9 and TRBJ1-4, with D perhaps TRBD1 (5 bases). The CDR3 is 13 amino acids. Deletions cut 5 bases from V and 5 bases from J, with 10 bases between. Germline CDR1 reads SGDLS; CDR2 reads YYNGEE. The CDR3 protein is CASSTGTNEKLFF. The CDR3 nucleotides are TGTGCCAGCAGTACCGGGACCAATGAAAAACTGTTTTTT.

J is TRBJ2-3 and V is TRBV5-1; 10 bases match TRBD2. The CDR3 has 16 amino acids. The germline V gene encodes CDR1 SGHRS and CDR2 YFSETQ. Trimming cost V 1 base and J 5 bases; bases outside gene matches: 7. The CDR3 here is CASSLYSGRAKDTQYF. The CDR3 DNA reads TGCGCCAGCAGCTTGTACAGCGGGAGGGCCAAAGATACGCAGTATTTT.

The rearrangement links TRBV6-6 to TRBJ2-7; D is undetermined. CDR1 and CDR2 from the germline V gene are MNHNY and SVGAGI (reference sequence). The CDR3 runs to 14 residues. V gave up 0 bases and J gave up 5 bases, with 11 bases separating them. This CDR3 reads CASSYSGLTHEQYF. DNA for the CDR3: TGTGCCAGCAGTTACTCAGGTTTAACCCACGAGCAGTACTTC.

The chain combines TRBV5-4 with TRBJ1-2; 8 nucleotides match TRBD1. The junction had 6 bases not matched to a gene; V was cut back by 3 bases and J by 2 bases. The CDR3 contains 15 residues. Germline V gene lookup returns CDR1 SGHNT and CDR2 YYREEE (reference sequence). CDR3 nucleotides: TGTGCCAGCAGCTCGGCGGACAGGGAGAACTATGGCTACACCTTC. Protein sequence: CASSSADRENYGYTF.

The rearrangement links TRBV27 to TRBJ2-1, with TRBD2 as a possible D gene (6 bases). The V end lost 7 bases, the J end lost 6 bases, and 16 bases lay between the germline ends. Germline loops: CDR1 MNHEY, CDR2 SMNVEV (reference sequence). The length of the CDR3 is 14 residues. The CDR3 DNA reads as TGTGCCAGCACCTGGGGCGGGGATAGCAATGAGCAGTTCTTC. As protein: CASTWGGDSNEQFF.

This chain links TRBV18 with TRBJ1-2; D is undetermined. The CDR3 is made up of 12 amino acids. V lost 6 bases and J 1 base, leaving 6 bases between the germline ends. Germline V lookup: CDR1 KGHSH, CDR2 LQKENI. The CDR3 DNA reads TGTGCCAGCTCTGACAATAACTATGGCTACACCTTC. It encodes CASSDNNYGYTF.

The rearrangement uses TRBV18 and TRBJ2-7, with D perhaps TRBD1 or TRBD2 (5 bases each). The V and J ends lost 3 bases and 6 bases respectively, with 21 bases between them. This CDR3 comprises 16 residues. Looked up from germline, CDR1 is KGHSH and CDR2 is LQKENI. The CDR3 bases are TGTGCCAGCTCACCCCCTTCGAGGGGCTGGGACGCCGAGCAGTACTTC. This translates into CASSPPSRGWDAEQYF.

This clone came up once. The chain couples TRBV27 to TRBJ2-7, with D unclear. Trimming cost V 7 bases and J 2 bases, with 15 bases left between them. CDR1 and CDR2 (germline): MNHEY, SMNVEV (reference sequence). The length of the CDR3 is 14 residues. CDR3 amino acids: CASTLGRGPYEQYF. In DNA, the CDR3 is TGTGCCAGCACCTTGGGCCGCGGACCCTACGAGCAGTACTTC.

The rearrangement links TRBV2 to TRBJ2-3; D not certain. Germline V gene lookup returns CDR1 SNHLY and CDR2 FYNNEI. The CDR3 spans 13 residues. Trimming shortened V by 7 bases and J by 4 bases, and 12 bases separated the two germline ends. The CDR3 is CASTITGPDTQYF. In DNA form, the CDR3 reads TGTGCCAGCACTATAACGGGCCCAGATACGCAGTATTTT.

The gene calls are TRBV27 and TRBJ1-4, with a tentative D call TRBD1 (6 bases). Looked up from germline, CDR1 is MNHEY and CDR2 is SMNVEV (reference sequence). The length of the CDR3 is 13 residues. The V and J ends lost 6 bases and 7 bases respectively, with 12 bases between them. CDR3 sequence: CASSPQGAEKLFF. The DNA for the CDR3 is TGTGCCAGCAGCCCACAGGGAGCTGAAAAACTGTTTTTT.

V usage is TRBV4-1 and J usage is TRBJ2-7, with D possibly matching TRBD1 (5 bases). V was trimmed by 1 base and J by 6 bases, leaving 16 bases between them. The CDR3 runs to 15 residues. Per germline, CDR1 MGHRA and CDR2 YSYEKL. For the CDR3, the DNA is TGCGCCAGCAGCCAAGGGGTCGTAACAGGAACCGAGCAGTACTTC. Its protein product is CASSQGVVTGTEQYF.

The chain couples TRBV9 to TRBJ1-2; 9 bases agree with TRBD1. Trimming cost V 4 bases and J 13 bases; bases outside gene matches: 8. CDR1 is SGDLS and CDR2 is YYNGEE in the germline V gene. The CDR3 totals 12 residues. Here the CDR3 DNA reads TGTGCCAGCAGCAGCCGGGACAGGGTAATCACCTTC. It codes for CASSSRDRVITF.

This chain links TRBV5-1 with TRBJ1-1, with D possibly being TRBD1 (5 bases). CDR3 length equals 13 residues. V lost 4 bases and J lost 8, with 15 bases in between. CDR1 is SGHRS and CDR2 is YFSETQ in the germline V gene. This CDR3 reads CASSPGHPGEAFF. The CDR3 DNA follows: TGCGCCAGCAGCCCTGGACATCCGGGAGAAGCTTTCTTT.

The chain couples TRBV9 to TRBJ2-5, with 7 bases that match TRBD2. CDR1 and CDR2 (germline): SGDLS, YYNGEE. The CDR3 has 14 residues. With V trimmed by 3 bases and J by 5 bases, 7 bases remained unmatched. CDR3 protein: CASSDPRGGETQYF. CDR3 bases: TGTGCCAGCAGCGATCCTAGGGGAGGGGAGACCCAGTACTTC.

The gene calls are TRBV19 and TRBJ1-2; no reliable D call. From germline, CDR1 is LNHDA and CDR2 SQIVND (reference sequence). This CDR3 region has 13 residues. Trimming shortened V by 4 bases and J by 4 bases, and 10 bases separated the two germline ends. DNA for the CDR3: TGTGCCAGTAGTACTGACGAGTTCTATGGCTACACCTTC. Its protein is CASSTDEFYGYTF. Full variable domain (outside the CDR3, taken from reference TRBV19 and TRBJ1-2): DGGITQSPKYLFRKEGQNVTLSCEQNLNHDAMYWYRQDPGQGLRLIYYSQIVNDFQKGDIAEGYSVSREKKESFPLTVTSAQKNPTAFYLCASSTDEFYGYTFGSGTRLTVV.

The chain is built from TRBV7-3 and TRBJ2-2; D perhaps matches TRBD2 (5 bases). The CDR3 runs to 14 residues. V was shortened by 4 bases and J by 4 bases, with 10 bases between the two germline ends. Germline V lookup: CDR1 SGHTA, CDR2 FQGTGA. CDR3 region: CASSSGRGTGELFF. CDR3 DNA sequence: TGTGCCAGCAGCTCCGGCCGGGGCACCGGGGAGCTGTTTTTT.

J is TRBJ1-1 and V is TRBV5-1; possible D gene TRBD1, 6 bases. This CDR3 is 13 amino acids long. The V gene lost 0 bases and the J gene lost 11 bases, with 14 bases spanning the gap. The germline CDR1 and CDR2 sequences are SGHRS and YFSETQ. CDR3 in DNA: TGCGCCAGCAGCTTGGCCAACAGGGAGACGGCTTTCTTT. Translation gives CASSLANRETAFF.

The chain links TRBV11-2 to TRBJ1-2; D is perhaps TRBD1 (5 bases). Trimming left V 5 bases short and J 7 bases short, with 11 bases between. This CDR3 is 12 amino acids long. The germline gives CDR1 SGHAT, CDR2 FQNNGV. In DNA form, the CDR3 reads TGTGCCAGCAGCCTGGGGGAGGGTGGCTACACCTTC. The encoded protein is CASSLGEGGYTF.

The chain couples TRBV5-1 to TRBJ1-2; D is uncertain. The CDR3 has 14 residues. Germline lookup yields CDR1 SGHRS and CDR2 YFSETQ. V lost 0 bases to trimming and J lost 2 bases, with 8 bases between them. The CDR3 DNA is TGCGCCAGCAGCTTGGGAGGGCCGAACTATGGCTACACCTTC. It is translated as CASSLGGPNYGYTF.